One T cell receptor (beta chain) is described in this entry. A read error is possible here, since a much larger clone lies one base away. The entire patient cohort was treatment-naive prior to thyroid surgery. The sample comes from a study of metastatic and nonmetastatic thyroid tumors. Study context: It was across blood and tumor or nodule tissue from malignant and benign thyroid patients that repertoires were compared.

Germline lookup yields CDR1 LGHNA and CDR2 YNFKEQ. CDR3 length equals 17 residues. In the original workflow: It was from CDR3 differences across clinicopathological groups that a distant-metastasis classifier for papillary thyroid cancer was built. TCRdb re-clonotyped the PCR reads through MiXCR. TCRdb's processing, not the authors' own work, is the source of the V and J calls. Of 20,000 to 25,000 clones in the sample, roughly 25% were seen once. The rearrangement joins TRBV4-2 to TRBJ2-6; TRBD2 might be the D (6 bases). This sequence originates from a male donor with papillary thyroid cancer or a benign thyroid nodule (not recorded which). Some clones in this sample may be carry-over from other donors' samples. Sequencing was performed on tumor tissue. CDR3 region: CATSSTWGVSGANVLTF. The DNA of the CDR3 is TGTGCAACCAGCAGCACCTGGGGGGTGTCTGGGGCCAACGTCCTGACTTTC.